Sequencing of this T cell receptor (beta chain) was carried out in a study of regulatory T cells in long-lasting Graves disease. The study, taken as a whole, reports: Reduced TCR diversity was observed in persistent Graves' patients versus newly diagnosed patients.

The time point was: persistent/refractory GD, antithyroid drugs over 5 years with positive TRAb. The TCR library was made from RNA that had been extracted from PBMCs in TRIzol. Comment on this clonotype: Its antigen is as yet unknown.

Trimming removed 3 bases at V and 3 bases at J, with 13 bases between. Germline-derived CDR1 and CDR2 are MNHEY and SMNVEV (reference sequence). This CDR3 has 15 amino acids. Building the TCR beta libraries relied on iRepertoire HTBI primers, and CDR3 regions underwent Arm-PCR. From the multiplex PCR reads, TCRdb called clonotypes with MiXCR, one entry per CDR3 protein. The data hold 400,000 to 500,000 distinct CDR3 sequences, with about 21% observed a single time. This sequence joins TRBV27 and TRBJ2-3, with D perhaps assigned TRBD1 or TRBD2 (6 bases each). The sequenced sample was peripheral blood mononuclear cells (PBMCs), obtained when the disease was refractory, from a patient treated with antithyroid drugs. The receptor's source is a female donor with Graves disease. CDR3 nucleotides: TGTGCCAGCAGTTTGGGGGCAGGGAGGACAGATACGCAGTATTTT. Encoded protein: CASSLGAGRTDTQYF.